Listed here is a single T cell receptor (beta chain). What this receptor recognizes is not known. No quality values exist for individual bases; no much larger clone is one base distant. Within the sample, other DNA sequences also encode this same CDR3. The data were obtained in a study of blood T cell repertoires in COVID-19 (dated by TCRdb to 2020 to 2022). With regard to the full study: Samples covering the acute and convalescent phases of COVID-19 were provided by collaborators in the United States, Italy and Spain. A de-identified subject ID, COVID-19 status, age in years and sex were almost always included in the sample metadata. The material from the prospective study consisted of cDNA or gDNA derived from T cells, B-cell-depleted T cells, or PBMCs. The repertoires were made available in a free public database intended to serve as a resource for research on the immune response to SARS-CoV-2. The samples were drawn from two sources: the first 160 participants of the ongoing ImmuneRACE study, and 1,200 or so subjects contributed by 6 global collaborators. Where HLA class I and class II types were available, the types were taken from metadata supplied by the sample provider, not from assay-based typing. Deeply sampled blood TCRbeta repertoires from subjects exposed to, actively infected with, or recovered from COVID-19 were included in the dataset.

Findings and caveats that apply to the study as a whole: How much clinical and demographic metadata was included differed by source and by participant, and the metadata was provided uncurated.

The immunoSEQ Assay, a bias-controlled multiplex PCR, was used to amplify TCRbeta CDR3 regions from genomic DNA. The authors' analysis ran thus. The number of nucleated cells in each sample was estimated by amplification of reference gene primers within the assay. Sequence reads were collapsed and filtered to measure the absolute abundance of every unique TCRbeta CDR3 rearrangement. Productive Simpson clonality was computed per sample as the square root of Simpson's diversity index over productive rearrangements. TCRdb stores this immuneACCESS table with in-frame sequences only. Part of the clones is absent; in the studies checked, under half of the shortfall reflects unresolved V genes, and no reason is known for the rest. That table gives V, J and clone size, and the DNA gave D and trimming. Recorded for this sample are fewer than 700,000 clones; about 89% of them occurred a single time. In total, the top ten clones hold roughly 7.4% of the sample.

Trimming takes 0 bases from V and 1 base from J, and the germline ends sit 4 bases apart. CDR1 and CDR2, per the germline V gene, are SGHRS and YFSETQ. From the cysteine through the phenylalanine, the CDR3 covers 13 amino acids. CDR3 DNA is the only sequence kept; it has 39 bases, read in frame from the first base. One collaborating source in Seattle enrolled patients while the patients were actively infected and followed the patients over time throughout the course of disease. Each collaborating institution followed its own protocols to collect whole blood in K2EDTA tubes. For TCRbeta analysis, collaborators shipped samples as frozen whole blood, isolated PBMCs, or DNA extracted from either of those sample types.

In this chain, TRBV5-1 is recombined with TRBJ1-1; no D gene can be assigned with confidence. The sample comprised peripheral blood. The TCR originated in a woman aged 50 to 60 with COVID-19, enrolled during active disease. CDR3 reads: CASSLARNTEAFF. The nucleotide sequence is given as TGCGCCAGCAGCTTGGCCAGGAACACTGAAGCTTTCTTT.